The 20 T cell receptor beta chains presented below share a single source sample, sequenced in a study of blood T cell repertoires in COVID-19 (TCRdb year 2020). Library preparation was by the immunoSEQ multiplex PCR assay. Imported from immuneACCESS, the table was reduced by TCRdb to in-frame sequences with V and J called. These copies leave out some clones; in studies compared against another copy, an unresolved V gene accounts for under half, and the cause of the remainder is not known. The sample yields around 240,000 clones; approximately 80% were counted once. About 2% of the sample is held by the ten biggest clonotypes. Sample: peripheral blood. Receptors were obtained from a woman over 75 with acute or convalescent COVID-19.

This clone has just one count. The chain joins TRBV9 to TRBJ2-7; the match to TRBD1 covers 11 bases. The CDR3 is made up of 13 amino acids. Germline CDR1 and CDR2: SGDLS and YYNGEE. V lost 4 bases to trimming and J lost 7 bases; unmatched junction nucleotides: 4. In DNA form, the CDR3 reads TGTGCCAGCAGCTTGGGACAGGGGGGTGAGCAGTACTTC. This sequence encodes CASSLGQGGEQYF.

The chain recombines TRBV5-1 with TRBJ2-2; 7 bases fit TRBD1. This CDR3 contains 14 residues. CDR1 and CDR2 from the germline V gene are SGHRS and YFSETQ. Unmatched junction bases numbered 4, after V lost 5 bases and J lost 3 bases. Here the CDR3 reads CASRGQGDTGELFF. The CDR3, as DNA: TGCGCCAGCAGAGGGCAGGGGGACACCGGGGAGCTGTTTTTT.

The chain is built from TRBV6-5 and TRBJ1-5, with D hard to call. The CDR3 totals 15 residues. The V end lost 7 bases, the J end lost 5 bases, and 18 bases lay between the germline ends. In germline, CDR1 is MNHEY, CDR2 SVGAGI. CDR3 DNA sequence: TGTGCCAGCAAAAATAGCGGCAGGCGGGATCAGCCCCAGCATTTT. It codes for CASKNSGRRDQPQHF.

This rearrangement joins TRBV7-9 to TRBJ1-1; D is uncertain. The ends were cut back, 1 base at V and 1 base at J, with 7 bases in the middle. The CDR3 length is 14 residues. Germline assignment: CDR1 SEHNR and CDR2 FQNEAQ (reference sequence). CDR3 DNA: TGTGCCAGCAGCTTAGTCCCAGAGAACACTGAAGCTTTCTTT. It encodes CASSLVPENTEAFF.

The V gene is TRBV4-2, the J gene TRBJ2-1; TRBD2 agrees at 8 bases. With V trimmed by 0 bases and J by 4 bases, 11 bases remained unmatched. The germline V gene encodes CDR1 LGHNA and CDR2 YNFKEQ. The CDR3 contains 18 residues. The CDR3, as DNA: TGTGCCAGCAGCCAAGAGGTAGCTAGCGGGCCAAATTACAATGAGCAGTTCTTC. Amino acid sequence: CASSQEVASGPNYNEQFF.

CDR3 amino acids: CASSTLAGERYEQYF. Here the CDR3 DNA reads TGTGCCAGCAGTACCTTAGCGGGAGAAAGGTACGAGCAGTACTTC. The chain has TRBV6-4 and TRBJ2-7, with 9 bases identical to TRBD2. Per germline, CDR1 MRHNA and CDR2 SNTAGT. This CDR3 contains 15 residues. The trim removed 5 bases at V and 4 bases at J, leaving 9 bases unmatched.

J is TRBJ1-5 and V is TRBV28; weak D call: TRBD1 (5 bases). This CDR3 contains 16 residues. Per the germline V gene, CDR1 is MDHEN and CDR2 is SYDVKM. V shed 6 bases and J shed 1 base, with 16 bases lying between them. CDR3 coding DNA: TGTGCCAGCAGAGATACGACAGTAGGGAGCAATCAGCCCCAGCATTTT. Protein product: CASRDTTVGSNQPQHF.

This clone appeared a few times. The gene calls are TRBV7-2 and TRBJ1-6; 9 nucleotides agree with TRBD1. The germline V gene encodes CDR1 SGHTA and CDR2 FQGNSA. V shed 7 bases and J 6 bases; nucleotides not matched to a gene: 4. The CDR3 extends over 14 amino acids. In DNA, the CDR3 is TGTGCCAGCACCCTGACAGGGGGTAATTCACCCCTCCACTTT. Its translation: CASTLTGGNSPLHF.

The gene calls are TRBV24-1 and TRBJ2-2; a possible D gene is TRBD1 (6 bases). V was cut by 10 bases and J by 2 bases, with 13 bases left in between. The CDR3 spans 14 residues. CDR1 and CDR2 from the germline V gene are KGHDR and SFDVKD. In nucleotides, the CDR3 is TGTGCCACTGCTGGGACACCCAACACCGGGGAGCTGTTTTTT. Protein sequence: CATAGTPNTGELFF.

The CDR3 DNA reads TGTGCCAGCAGTTACTCCGCTAGAGAGACAGAAAACTATGGCTACACCTTC. It yields the protein CASSYSARETENYGYTF. The V and J genes are TRBV6-2 or TRBV6-3 and TRBJ1-2, with a tentative D call TRBD1 (5 bases). The CDR3 is 17 amino acids. Trimming took 0 bases from V and 2 from J, leaving 16 bases between them. Germline assignment: CDR1 MNHEY and CDR2 SVGEGT.

The count of this clone is one. The chain employs TRBV7-9 and TRBJ2-3, with D perhaps TRBD2 (6 bases). V lost 1 base to trimming and J lost 0 bases, with 14 bases between them. CDR1 is SEHNR, CDR2 FQNEAQ, per germline (reference sequence). There are 17 residues in the CDR3. The CDR3 nucleotides read TGTGCCAGCAGCTTAGGCCTGACTAGAGCTAGCACAGATACGCAGTATTTT. Its protein product is CASSLGLTRASTDTQYF.

The chain recombines TRBV19 with TRBJ2-5; TRBD2 aligns across 12 bases. This CDR3 contains 13 residues. Germline V gene lookup returns CDR1 LNHDA and CDR2 SQIVND (reference sequence). Unmatched junction bases numbered 3, after V lost 6 bases and J lost 7 bases. CDR3 protein: CASSPGLAGTQYF. The CDR3 DNA reads TGTGCCAGTAGCCCGGGACTAGCGGGGACCCAGTACTTC.

The chain joins TRBV14 to TRBJ2-1; TRBD2 matches 7 bases. The CDR3 extends over 18 amino acids. Per germline, CDR1 SGHDN and CDR2 FVKESK. J lost 7 bases, V lost 1 base, and 16 bases had no gene match. Here the CDR3 reads CASSQGLGGRAYRNEQFF. CDR3 nucleotide sequence: TGTGCCAGCAGCCAAGGATTGGGTGGGAGGGCCTATAGGAATGAGCAGTTCTTC. The whole variable domain, filled in from reference TRBV14 and TRBJ2-1, reads EAGVTQFPSHSVIEKGQTVTLRCDPISGHDNLYWYRRVMGKEIKFLLHFVKESKQDESGMPNNRFLAERTGGTYSTLKVQPAELEDSGVYFCASSQGLGGRAYRNEQFFGPGTRLTVL.

The genes are TRBV7-8 and TRBJ2-1; maybe TRBD2 (7 bases). Germline CDR1 is SGHVS and CDR2 is FQNEAQ. This CDR3 has 15 amino acids. The V end lost 6 bases, the J end lost 3 bases, and 15 bases lay between the germline ends. The chain's CDR3 is CASSDRGGNYNEQFF. Here the CDR3 DNA reads TGTGCCAGCAGTGACCGCGGGGGCAACTACAATGAGCAGTTCTTC.

This chain links TRBV7-6 with TRBJ2-3; 9 bases map to TRBD1. Looked up from germline, CDR1 is SGHVS and CDR2 is FNYEAQ. This CDR3 is built from 17 residues. The V and J ends lost 5 bases and 3 bases, in that order; junction bases with no gene match: 12. This CDR3 is CASSARASGTGTDTQYF. The CDR3 nucleotides are TGTGCCAGCAGCGCGAGAGCTTCCGGGACAGGGACAGATACGCAGTATTTT.

The V and J genes are TRBV28 and TRBJ2-2; D gene ambiguous. V gave up 3 bases and J gave up 0 bases, with 8 bases separating them. Germline-derived CDR1 and CDR2 are MDHEN and SYDVKM. This CDR3 region has 15 residues. The CDR3 region has the DNA TGTGCCAGCAGTTTCATGCGGCCGAACACCGGGGAGCTGTTTTTT. Translated: CASSFMRPNTGELFF.

This chain connects TRBV5-1 to TRBJ2-5; 10 bases are shared with TRBD2. The ends lost 0 bases at V and 5 bases at J; junction bases unmatched: 7. Germline lookup yields CDR1 SGHRS and CDR2 YFSETQ. This CDR3 contains 16 residues. The CDR3 DNA reads as TGCGCCAGCAGCTTGGTCAGCGGGGGGGGCCGGGAGACCCAGTACTTC. Its protein product is CASSLVSGGGRETQYF.

A few counts support this clone. The genes are TRBV11-1 and TRBJ1-1; D remains unclear. CDR3 length equals 13 residues. CDR1 is SGHAT, CDR2 FQDESV, per germline (reference sequence). With 1 base removed from V and 2 bases from J, the gap between germline ends came to 5 bases. CDR3 loop: CASSLGSNTEAFF. The CDR3 DNA reads TGTGCCAGCAGCTTAGGGAGCAACACTGAAGCTTTCTTT.

V usage is TRBV9 and J usage is TRBJ1-3; the D is unclear. Germline loops: CDR1 SGDLS, CDR2 YYNGEE. Trimming cost V 0 bases and J 4 bases, with 8 bases left between them. The CDR3 spans 14 residues. The CDR3 DNA sequence: TGTGCCAGCAGCGTAGGTACAGAAGGAAACACCATATATTTT. Protein: CASSVGTEGNTIYF.

The V and J genes are TRBV5-1 and TRBJ2-1; the D gene is possibly TRBD2 (5 bases). This CDR3 has 14 residues. Trimming left V 0 bases short and J 9 bases short, with 13 bases between. Germline CDR1 is SGHRS and CDR2 is YFSETQ. CDR3 loop: CASSLVAGLGEQFF. As DNA, the CDR3 is TGCGCCAGCAGCTTGGTTGCGGGTTTAGGTGAGCAGTTCTTC.